One and the same sample provided the 19 T cell receptor beta chains below, sequenced in a study of cytomegalovirus exposure and HLA in healthy donors. PCR amplification relied on 60 Vbeta primers (plus 13 Jbeta primers). Here immunoSEQ multiplex PCR was the method, and the copy in TCRdb shows in-frame clones only, minus some. The ten top clones account for 2% to 3%, within a sample of fewer than 150,000 clones. The specimen was PBMCs. These receptors came from a middle-aged man in good health and CMV-seronegative.

The V and J genes are TRBV5-1 and TRBJ1-2, with 11 bases aligning to TRBD1. Germline loops: CDR1 SGHRS, CDR2 YFSETQ. This CDR3 is 16 amino acids long. Losses at the gene ends were 0 bases for V and 8 bases for J; bases not matched to a gene: 9. The CDR3 coding sequence is TGCGCCAGCAGCTTGGCCAGAGGACAGGGGGCGGAAGGCTACACCTTC. Translating it yields CASSLARGQGAEGYTF.

V usage is TRBV7-2 and J usage is TRBJ2-1; 9 bases map to TRBD1. This CDR3 has 15 amino acids. The germline gives CDR1 SGHTA, CDR2 FQGNSA. V trimming: 5 bases; J trimming: 3 bases; junction bases outside the gene matches: 5. This chain's CDR3 is CASSGGQGNYNEQFF. The CDR3 DNA is TGTGCCAGCAGCGGCGGACAGGGGAACTACAATGAGCAGTTCTTC.

This chain links TRBV29-1 with TRBJ2-7; D is possibly TRBD1 (6 bases). This CDR3 has 13 residues. Germline loops: CDR1 SQVTM, CDR2 ANQGSEA. V lost 8 bases and J lost 4, with 18 bases in between. The CDR3 nucleotides are TGCAGCTTGGACGCCAGGGGTAAGTACGAGCAGTACTTC. Translated: CSLDARGKYEQYF.

The V gene is TRBV9, the J gene TRBJ1-2; D may be TRBD1 (5 bases). CDR1 is SGDLS and CDR2 is YYNGEE in the germline V gene. V lost 0 bases to trimming and J lost 6 bases, with 18 bases between them. The CDR3 sequence is 16 residues long. CDR3 in DNA: TGTGCCAGCAGCGTAGATGGGGCAGCACCCCTGGATGGCTACACCTTC. This encodes CASSVDGAAPLDGYTF.

The rearrangement links TRBV5-1 to TRBJ2-7; D is undetermined. Germline CDR1 and CDR2: SGHRS and YFSETQ. Trimming removed 1 base at V and 0 bases at J, with 8 bases between. The CDR3 is made up of 14 amino acids. DNA of the CDR3: TGCGCCAGCAGCTTGAATCCGAGCTCCTACGAGCAGTACTTC. This encodes CASSLNPSSYEQYF.

J is TRBJ1-2 and V is TRBV7-3; a possible D gene is TRBD1 (6 bases). In germline, CDR1 is SGHTA, CDR2 FQGTGA. This CDR3 is 15 amino acids long. The ends were cut back, 6 bases at V and 4 bases at J, with 18 bases in the middle. DNA of the CDR3: TGTGCCAGCAGTTCCGAGGGGGGGTCGGGCTATGGCTACACCTTC. Encoded protein: CASSSEGGSGYGYTF.

V is TRBV19 and J is TRBJ1-4; weak D call: TRBD1 (5 bases). The CDR3 extends over 15 amino acids. V dropped 5 bases and J dropped 0 bases, with 10 bases sitting between them. Germline CDR1 LNHDA, CDR2 SQIVND (reference sequence). CDR3 nucleotide sequence: TGTGCCAGTAGTGTTGACAGTGCAACTAATGAAAAACTGTTTTTT. It yields the protein CASSVDSATNEKLFF.

The rearrangement uses TRBV19 and TRBJ2-1, with TRBD2 identical over 14 bases. Trimming cost V 4 bases and J 8 bases; bases outside gene matches: 7. Germline V gene sequence: CDR1 LNHDA, CDR2 SQIVND (reference sequence). The CDR3 spans 16 residues. The CDR3 is CASSTPRLAGGHEQFF. CDR3 nucleotides: TGTGCCAGTAGTACTCCAAGACTAGCGGGGGGGCATGAGCAGTTCTTC.

V gene TRBV9 combines with J gene TRBJ1-2; D is uncertain. The CDR3 totals 11 residues. The germline V gene has CDR1 SGDLS and CDR2 YYNGEE. V was clipped by 3 bases and J by 8 bases, with 8 bases between them. CDR3 protein: CASSAPGGYTF. The CDR3 bases are TGTGCCAGCAGCGCTCCAGGAGGCTACACCTTC.

V and J are TRBV6-5 and TRBJ1-1; D is unresolved. Germline-derived CDR1 and CDR2 are MNHEY and SVGAGI. This CDR3 contains 13 residues. V lost 2 bases, J lost 7 bases, and 11 bases lay in between. CDR3 sequence: CASSYQGADEAFF. The CDR3 DNA follows: TGTGCCAGCAGTTACCAAGGCGCGGATGAAGCTTTCTTT.

The chain has TRBV18 and TRBJ1-4; D remains ambiguous. The V end lost 3 bases, the J end lost 3 bases, and 5 bases lay between the germline ends. Germline CDR1 KGHSH, CDR2 LQKENI. The CDR3 contains 13 residues. This CDR3 reads CASSPQANEKLFF. The DNA of the CDR3 is TGTGCCAGCTCACCCCAGGCTAATGAAAAACTGTTTTTT. Together with reference TRBV18 and TRBJ1-4, the CDR3 gives the full variable domain: NAGVMQNPRHLVRRRGQEARLRCSPMKGHSHVYWYRQLPEEGLKFMVYLQKENIIDESGMPKERFSAEFPKEGPSILRIQQVVRGDSAAYFCASSPQANEKLFFGSGTQLSVL.

This chain connects TRBV4-3 to TRBJ2-6; possible D gene TRBD1, 5 bases. Germline V gene sequence: CDR1 LGHNA, CDR2 YSLEER. V lost 0 bases and J lost 4, with 10 bases in between. The CDR3 length is 16 residues. In DNA, the CDR3 is TGCGCCAGCAGCCAAGATAGACAGCCGGGGGCCAACGTCCTGACTTTC. As protein: CASSQDRQPGANVLTF.

The chain is built from TRBV11-2 and TRBJ2-1; TRBD2 aligns across 12 bases. This CDR3 is built from 15 residues. V dropped 3 bases and J dropped 4; count of bases not matched to a gene: 1. CDR1 and CDR2 (germline): SGHAT, FQNNGV. CDR3 in amino acids: CASSFGTSGYNEQFF. CDR3 in DNA: TGTGCCAGCAGCTTCGGGACTAGCGGGTACAATGAGCAGTTCTTC.

The CDR3 DNA reads TGTGCCAGCAGCGTAGACGGGCAGGGGGCTCTCTATGGCTACACCTTC. It is translated as CASSVDGQGALYGYTF. The chain combines TRBV9 with TRBJ1-2; 8 nucleotides line up with TRBD1. This CDR3 is 16 amino acids long. J was trimmed by 4 bases and V by 0 bases; bases with no gene match: 8. Germline assignment: CDR1 SGDLS and CDR2 YYNGEE.

V and J are TRBV18 and TRBJ2-7; D is perhaps TRBD2 (6 bases). Germline values: CDR1 KGHSH, CDR2 LQKENI. The CDR3 extends over 13 amino acids. Trimming pared 6 bases from V and 4 bases from J, leaving 13 bases between. The CDR3 reads CASSGTSLYEQYF. In DNA form, the CDR3 reads TGTGCCAGCTCTGGGACTTCCCTTTACGAGCAGTACTTC.

This chain links TRBV2 with TRBJ1-4, with D perhaps TRBD1 (5 bases). Germline V gives CDR1 SNHLY, CDR2 FYNNEI. The germline V and J ends were trimmed by 6 bases and 8 bases, with 16 bases remaining between them. The CDR3 spans 14 residues. This chain's CDR3 is CASRWSQVTEKLFF. As DNA, the CDR3 is TGTGCCAGCAGATGGTCACAGGTCACGGAAAAACTGTTTTTT.

The chain combines TRBV10-3 with TRBJ2-7; TRBD1 matches at 11 bases. V shed 8 bases, J shed 5 bases, and the junction held 11 bases outside the gene matches. The CDR3 has 15 amino acids. Germline lookup yields CDR1 ENHRY and CDR2 SYGVKD. CDR3 loop: CAISLGQGGPDEQYF. DNA of the CDR3: TGTGCCATCTCGTTGGGACAGGGGGGACCTGACGAGCAGTACTTC.

The V gene is TRBV9, the J gene TRBJ1-2; D unclear. The CDR3 runs to 15 residues. Trimming cost V 4 bases and J 4 bases, with 17 bases left between them. Germline CDR1 reads SGDLS; CDR2 reads YYNGEE. The CDR3 loop is CASSLEASGSYGYTF. The DNA of the CDR3 is TGTGCCAGCAGCCTGGAGGCGTCAGGCTCCTATGGCTACACCTTC.

The V and J genes are TRBV14 and TRBJ2-1, with TRBD1 identical over 9 bases. The germline CDR1 and CDR2 sequences are SGHDN and FVKESK. The CDR3 has 15 residues. V was clipped by 3 bases and J by 7 bases; unmatched bases: 7. The DNA of the CDR3 is TGTGCCAGCAGCCACCGGGACAGGGTCCGAAATGAGCAGTTCTTC. Encoded protein: CASSHRDRVRNEQFF.